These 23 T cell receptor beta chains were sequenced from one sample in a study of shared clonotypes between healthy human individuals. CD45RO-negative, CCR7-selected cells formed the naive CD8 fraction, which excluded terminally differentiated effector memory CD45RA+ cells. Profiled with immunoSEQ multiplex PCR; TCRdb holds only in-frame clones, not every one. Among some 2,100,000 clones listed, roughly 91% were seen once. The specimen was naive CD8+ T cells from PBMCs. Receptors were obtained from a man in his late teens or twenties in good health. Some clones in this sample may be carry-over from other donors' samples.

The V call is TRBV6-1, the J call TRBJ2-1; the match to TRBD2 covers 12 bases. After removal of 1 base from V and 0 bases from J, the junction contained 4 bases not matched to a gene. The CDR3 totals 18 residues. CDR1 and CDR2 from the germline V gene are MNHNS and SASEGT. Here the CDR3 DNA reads TGTGCCAGCAGTGAAGGACTAGCGGGAGCCCCCTCCTACAATGAGCAGTTCTTC. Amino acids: CASSEGLAGAPSYNEQFF.

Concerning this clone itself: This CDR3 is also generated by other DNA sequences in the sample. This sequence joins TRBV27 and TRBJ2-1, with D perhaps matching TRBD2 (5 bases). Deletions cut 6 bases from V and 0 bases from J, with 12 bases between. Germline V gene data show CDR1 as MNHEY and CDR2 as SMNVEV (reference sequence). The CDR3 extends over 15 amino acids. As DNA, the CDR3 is TGTGCCAGCAGCTCCCTTGGGAGCTCCTACAATGAGCAGTTCTTC. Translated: CASSSLGSSYNEQFF.

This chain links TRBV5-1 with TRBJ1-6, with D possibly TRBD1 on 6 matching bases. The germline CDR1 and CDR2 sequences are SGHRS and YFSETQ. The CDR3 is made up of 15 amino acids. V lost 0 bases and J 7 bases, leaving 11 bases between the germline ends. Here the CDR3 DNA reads TGCGCCAGCAGCTTGGCGGAAGGGGGGAATTCACCCCTCCACTTT. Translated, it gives CASSLAEGGNSPLHF. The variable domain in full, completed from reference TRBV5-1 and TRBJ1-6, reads KAGVTQTPRYLIKTRGQQVTLSCSPISGHRSVSWYQQTPGQGLQFLFEYFSETQRNKGNFPGRFSGRQFSNSRSEMNVSTLELGDSALYLCASSLAEGGNSPLHFGNGTRLTVT.

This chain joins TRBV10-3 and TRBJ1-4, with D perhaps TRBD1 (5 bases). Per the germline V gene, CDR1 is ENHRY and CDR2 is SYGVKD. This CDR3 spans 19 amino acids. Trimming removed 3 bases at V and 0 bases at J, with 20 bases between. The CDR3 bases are TGTGCCATCAGTGAAGCTTCTTGGGCAGGGACTTCAACTAATGAAAAACTGTTTTTT. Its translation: CAISEASWAGTSTNEKLFF.

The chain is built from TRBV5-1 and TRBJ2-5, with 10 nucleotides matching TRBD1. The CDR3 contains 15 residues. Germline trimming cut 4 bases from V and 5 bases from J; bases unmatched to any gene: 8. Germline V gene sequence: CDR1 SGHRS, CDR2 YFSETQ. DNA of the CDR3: TGCGCCAGCAGCCCCCCGGACAGGGGGGGGGAGACCCAGTACTTC. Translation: CASSPPDRGGETQYF.

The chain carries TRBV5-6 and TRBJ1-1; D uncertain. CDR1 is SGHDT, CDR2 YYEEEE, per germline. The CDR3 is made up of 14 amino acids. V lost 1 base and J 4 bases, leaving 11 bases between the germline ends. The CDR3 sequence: CASSLSHLFTEAFF. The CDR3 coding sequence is TGTGCCAGCAGCTTGTCCCACCTTTTCACTGAAGCTTTCTTT.

CDR3 coding DNA: TGTGCCACCGGCGAGGGACTAGCGCCTTCCTACGAGCAGTACTTC. It specifies CATGEGLAPSYEQYF. The chain uses TRBV15 and TRBJ2-7; 10 bases match TRBD2. This CDR3 contains 15 residues. Germline CDR1 is LNHNV and CDR2 is YYDKDF (reference sequence). V trimming: 8 bases; J trimming: 1 base; junction bases outside the gene matches: 8. Using reference TRBV15 and TRBJ2-7 for the parts outside the CDR3, the full variable domain is DAMVIQNPRYQVTQFGKPVTLSCSQTLNHNVMYWYQQKSSQAPKLLFHYYDKDFNNEADTPDNFQSRRPNTSFCFLDIRSPGLGDTAMYLCATGEGLAPSYEQYFGPGTRLTVT.

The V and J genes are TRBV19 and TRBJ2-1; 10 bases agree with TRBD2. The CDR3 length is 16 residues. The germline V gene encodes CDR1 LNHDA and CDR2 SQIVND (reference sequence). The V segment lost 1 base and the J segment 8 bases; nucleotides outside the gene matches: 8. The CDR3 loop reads CASSIASGSEVDEQFF. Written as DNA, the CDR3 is TGTGCCAGTAGTATAGCTAGCGGGAGTGAAGTGGATGAGCAGTTCTTC.

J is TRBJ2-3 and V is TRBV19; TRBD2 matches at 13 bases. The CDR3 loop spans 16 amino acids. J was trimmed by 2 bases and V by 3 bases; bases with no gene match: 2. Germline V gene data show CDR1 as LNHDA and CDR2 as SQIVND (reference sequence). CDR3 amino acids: CASSMGLAGYTDTQYF. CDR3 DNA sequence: TGTGCCAGTAGTATGGGACTAGCGGGGTACACAGATACGCAGTATTTT. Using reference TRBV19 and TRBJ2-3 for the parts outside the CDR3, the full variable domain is DGGITQSPKYLFRKEGQNVTLSCEQNLNHDAMYWYRQDPGQGLRLIYYSQIVNDFQKGDIAEGYSVSREKKESFPLTVTSAQKNPTAFYLCASSMGLAGYTDTQYFGPGTRLTVL.

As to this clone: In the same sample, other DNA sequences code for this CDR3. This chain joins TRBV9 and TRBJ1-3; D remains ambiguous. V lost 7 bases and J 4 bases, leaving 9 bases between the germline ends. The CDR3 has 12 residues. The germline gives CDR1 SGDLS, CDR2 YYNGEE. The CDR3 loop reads CASSGLGNTIYF. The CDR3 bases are TGTGCCAGCTCGGGGTTGGGAAACACCATATATTTT.

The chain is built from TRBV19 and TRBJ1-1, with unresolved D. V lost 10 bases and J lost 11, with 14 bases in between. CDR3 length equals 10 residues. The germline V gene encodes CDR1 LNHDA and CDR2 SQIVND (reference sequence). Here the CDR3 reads CATTGQWAFF. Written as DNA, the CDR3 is TGTGCCACCACTGGGCAGTGGGCTTTCTTT.

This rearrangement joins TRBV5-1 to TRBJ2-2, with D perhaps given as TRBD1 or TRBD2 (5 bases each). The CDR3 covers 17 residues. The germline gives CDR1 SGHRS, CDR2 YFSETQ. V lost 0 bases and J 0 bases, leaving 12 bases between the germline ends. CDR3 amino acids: CASSLEIRDPNTGELFF. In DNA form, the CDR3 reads TGCGCCAGCAGCTTGGAAATCCGGGACCCGAACACCGGGGAGCTGTTTTTT.

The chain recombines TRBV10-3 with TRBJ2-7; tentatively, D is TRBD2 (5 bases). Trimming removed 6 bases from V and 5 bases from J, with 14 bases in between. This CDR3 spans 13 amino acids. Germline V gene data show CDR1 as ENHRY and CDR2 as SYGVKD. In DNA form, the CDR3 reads TGTGCCATCAGGAGCGACGGGGTAAACGAGCAGTACTTC. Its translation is CAIRSDGVNEQYF.

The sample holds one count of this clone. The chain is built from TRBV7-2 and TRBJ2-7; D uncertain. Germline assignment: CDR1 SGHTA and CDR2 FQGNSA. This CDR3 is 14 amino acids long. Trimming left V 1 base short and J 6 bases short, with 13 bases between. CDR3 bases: TGTGCCAGCAGCTTAGTACGGAACGGCGGCGAGCAGTACTTC. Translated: CASSLVRNGGEQYF.

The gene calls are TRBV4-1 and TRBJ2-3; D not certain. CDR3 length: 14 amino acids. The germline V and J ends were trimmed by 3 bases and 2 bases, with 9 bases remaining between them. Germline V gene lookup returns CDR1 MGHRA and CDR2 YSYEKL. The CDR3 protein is CASSQLGNTDTQYF. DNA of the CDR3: TGCGCCAGCAGCCAGCTGGGGAACACAGATACGCAGTATTTT.

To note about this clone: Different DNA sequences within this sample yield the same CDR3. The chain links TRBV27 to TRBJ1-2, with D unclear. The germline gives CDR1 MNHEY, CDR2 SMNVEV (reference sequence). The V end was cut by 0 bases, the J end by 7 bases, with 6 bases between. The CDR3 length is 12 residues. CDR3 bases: TGTGCCAGCAGTTTATCGGGTGTTGGCTACACCTTC. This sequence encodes CASSLSGVGYTF.

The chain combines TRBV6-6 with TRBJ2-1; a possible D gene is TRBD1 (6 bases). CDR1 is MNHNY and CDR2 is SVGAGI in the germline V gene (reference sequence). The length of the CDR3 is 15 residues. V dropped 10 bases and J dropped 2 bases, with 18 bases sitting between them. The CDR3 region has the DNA TGTGCCACCTCATTTTCCGGGACAACCTACAATGAGCAGTTCTTC. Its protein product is CATSFSGTTYNEQFF.

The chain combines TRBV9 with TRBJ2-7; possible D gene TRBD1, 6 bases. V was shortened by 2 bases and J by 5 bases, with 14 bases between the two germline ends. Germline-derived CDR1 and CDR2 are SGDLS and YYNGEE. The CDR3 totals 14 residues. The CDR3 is CASSVGDKGNEQYF. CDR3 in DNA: TGTGCCAGCAGCGTGGGGGACAAGGGGAACGAGCAGTACTTC.

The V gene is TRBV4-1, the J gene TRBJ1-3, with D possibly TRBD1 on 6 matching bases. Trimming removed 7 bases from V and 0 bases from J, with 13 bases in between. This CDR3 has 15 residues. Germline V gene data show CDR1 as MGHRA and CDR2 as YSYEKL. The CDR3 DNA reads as TGCGCCAGCACCCGGACAGTCCGCTCTGGAAACACCATATATTTT. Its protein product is CASTRTVRSGNTIYF.

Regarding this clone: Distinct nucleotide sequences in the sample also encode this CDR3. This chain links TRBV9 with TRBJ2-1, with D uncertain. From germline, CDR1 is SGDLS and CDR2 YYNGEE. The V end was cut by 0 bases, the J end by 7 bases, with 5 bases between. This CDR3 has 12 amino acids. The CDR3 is CASSVARNEQFF. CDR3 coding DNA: TGTGCCAGCAGCGTAGCTAGAAATGAGCAGTTCTTC.

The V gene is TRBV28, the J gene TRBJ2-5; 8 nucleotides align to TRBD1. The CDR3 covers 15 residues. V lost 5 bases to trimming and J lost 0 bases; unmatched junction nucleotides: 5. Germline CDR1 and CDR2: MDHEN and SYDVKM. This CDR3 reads CASSRDRRYQETQYF. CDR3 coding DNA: TGTGCCAGCAGTCGGGACAGGAGATACCAAGAGACCCAGTACTTC.

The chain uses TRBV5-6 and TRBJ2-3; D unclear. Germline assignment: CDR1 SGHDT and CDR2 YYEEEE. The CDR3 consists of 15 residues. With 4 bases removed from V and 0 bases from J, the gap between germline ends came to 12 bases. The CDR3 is CASSPIELSTDTQYF. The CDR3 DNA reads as TGTGCCAGCAGCCCCATCGAACTTAGCACAGATACGCAGTATTTT.

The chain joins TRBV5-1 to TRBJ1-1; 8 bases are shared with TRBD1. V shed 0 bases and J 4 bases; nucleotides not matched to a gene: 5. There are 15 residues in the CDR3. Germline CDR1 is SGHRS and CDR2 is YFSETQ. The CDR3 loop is CASSLGRTGTTEAFF. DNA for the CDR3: TGCGCCAGCAGCTTGGGTCGGACAGGGACCACTGAAGCTTTCTTT.